These 26 T cell receptor beta chains were all obtained from the same sample, sequenced in a study of blood T cell repertoires in COVID-19. TCRdb's copy holds only in-frame clones and misses some; the assay was immunoSEQ multiplex PCR. The repertoire holds some 47,000 clones, with about 84% as singletons. Sequences were obtained from peripheral blood. These receptors came from an older woman with acute or convalescent COVID-19.

The sample holds a few counts of this clone. The chain links TRBV18 to TRBJ2-7, with TRBD2 matching over 14 bases. Germline CDR1 KGHSH, CDR2 LQKENI. With V trimmed by 4 bases and J by 3 bases, 11 bases remained unmatched. This CDR3 is 18 amino acids long. This CDR3 reads CASSHSGLAGVGLYEQYF. CDR3 coding DNA: TGTGCCAGCTCACACTCGGGACTAGCGGGAGTGGGGCTCTACGAGCAGTACTTC.

The gene calls are TRBV6-5 and TRBJ2-7; D not resolved. The V end was cut by 5 bases, the J end by 0 bases, with 14 bases between. CDR1 and CDR2 from the germline V gene are MNHEY and SVGAGI. CDR3 size: 15 residues. In DNA, the CDR3 is TGTGCCAGCAGTCGAAGCGCTGCGTCCTCCTACGAGCAGTACTTC. Protein: CASSRSAASSYEQYF.

J is TRBJ2-7 and V is TRBV4-2, with 10 bases lining up with TRBD1. This CDR3 is 16 amino acids long. Germline trimming cut 1 base from V and 3 bases from J; bases unmatched to any gene: 6. Germline V gene data show CDR1 as LGHNA and CDR2 as YNFKEQ. This CDR3 is CASSQGPGQGSYEQYF. CDR3 sequence (DNA): TGTGCCAGCAGCCAAGGCCCGGGACAGGGGAGCTACGAGCAGTACTTC.

V is TRBV11-2 and J is TRBJ2-7, with 11 bases fitting TRBD1. The CDR3 has 15 residues. V was clipped by 3 bases and J by 5 bases; unmatched bases: 6. Germline lookup yields CDR1 SGHAT and CDR2 FQNNGV. CDR3 coding DNA: TGTGCCAGCAGCTTCCGGACAGGGGGCGTCGACGAGCAGTACTTC. It specifies CASSFRTGGVDEQYF. Filled out from reference TRBV11-2 and TRBJ2-7, the complete variable domain reads EAGVAQSPRYKIIEKRQSVAFWCNPISGHATLYWYQQILGQGPKLLIQFQNNGVVDDSQLPKDRFSAERLKGVDSTLKIQPAKLEDSAVYLCASSFRTGGVDEQYFGPGTRLTVT.

The chain combines TRBV14 with TRBJ1-1, with TRBD1 matching 7 bases. The CDR3 is 15 amino acids. Germline V CDR1 and CDR2: SGHDN, FVKESK. V lost 4 bases, J lost 6 bases, and 11 bases stayed unmatched. In nucleotides, the CDR3 is TGTGCCAGCAGCCTGTTAAGACAGGGTGGCCCTGAAGCTTTCTTT. It translates to CASSLLRQGGPEAFF. The variable domain in full, completed from reference TRBV14 and TRBJ1-1, reads EAGVTQFPSHSVIEKGQTVTLRCDPISGHDNLYWYRRVMGKEIKFLLHFVKESKQDESGMPNNRFLAERTGGTYSTLKVQPAELEDSGVYFCASSLLRQGGPEAFFGQGTRLTVV.

This chain uses TRBV5-5 with TRBJ1-5; no firm D call. V lost 4 bases and J lost 0, with 11 bases in between. Germline V gene sequence: CDR1 SGHKS, CDR2 YYEKEE (reference sequence). CDR3 length equals 15 residues. CDR3 coding DNA: TGTGCCAGCAGCCCAGGAGGGAATAGCAATCAGCCCCAGCATTTT. This codes for CASSPGGNSNQPQHF.

This chain links TRBV7-2 with TRBJ1-1; 8 nucleotides line up with TRBD1. The CDR3 runs 17 residues. Germline loops: CDR1 SGHTA, CDR2 FQGNSA. The ends lost 2 bases at V and 4 bases at J; junction bases unmatched: 12. CDR3 amino acids: CASSLYGAGGKRTEAFF. DNA of the CDR3: TGTGCCAGCAGCTTATACGGGGCAGGGGGCAAGCGCACTGAAGCTTTCTTT.

The rearrangement links TRBV7-9 to TRBJ2-1, with TRBD2 identical over 8 bases. CDR1 is SEHNR and CDR2 is FQNEAQ in the germline V gene (reference sequence). The ends lost 4 bases at V and 5 bases at J; junction bases unmatched: 10. CDR3 length: 16 residues. The CDR3 protein is CASSSKGPSGHNEQFF. The CDR3 region has the DNA TGTGCCAGCAGCTCGAAAGGGCCTAGCGGGCACAATGAGCAGTTCTTC.

This clone has just a few counts. V is TRBV6-2 or TRBV6-3 and J is TRBJ1-3; TRBD1 might be the D (6 bases). Germline loops: CDR1 MNHEY, CDR2 SVGEGT. With 5 bases removed from V and 9 bases from J, the gap between germline ends came to 14 bases. The CDR3 is 13 residues long. CDR3 sequence (DNA): TGTGCCAGCAGTCTCTCAGGGGTTTTCACCATATATTTT. The encoded protein is CASSLSGVFTIYF.

This chain uses TRBV5-1 with TRBJ2-1, with TRBD1 matching 8 bases. Germline V CDR1 and CDR2: SGHRS, YFSETQ. The V segment lost 2 bases and the J segment 0 bases; nucleotides outside the gene matches: 4. This CDR3 comprises 16 residues. The CDR3 reads CASSFLGQGSYNEQFF. DNA for the CDR3: TGCGCCAGCAGCTTCCTTGGACAGGGCTCCTACAATGAGCAGTTCTTC.

V usage is TRBV19 and J usage is TRBJ2-2, with D maybe TRBD1 (5 bases). The germline gives CDR1 LNHDA, CDR2 SQIVND (reference sequence). The CDR3 spans 14 residues. V was cut by 5 bases and J by 6 bases, with 13 bases left in between. As DNA, the CDR3 is TGTGCCAGTAGTTCGACCAACAGGCCCGGGGAGCTGTTTTTT. Its translation is CASSSTNRPGELFF.

The chain carries TRBV5-4 and TRBJ2-3; 8 bases are a match to TRBD2. Germline assignment: CDR1 SGHNT and CDR2 YYREEE (reference sequence). The CDR3 extends over 15 amino acids. The junction had 3 bases not matched to a gene; V was cut back by 3 bases and J by 0 bases. The CDR3 region has the DNA TGTGCCAGCAGCTCAAAGCGGGAGAGCACAGATACGCAGTATTTT. This gives the protein CASSSKRESTDTQYF.

The J gene is TRBJ2-1, the V gene TRBV3-1 (or the pseudogene TRBV3-2), with 11 bases fitting TRBD2. The germline V gene has CDR1 LGHDT and CDR2 YNNKEL (reference sequence). This CDR3 comprises 15 residues. The ends lost 4 bases at V and 8 bases at J; junction bases unmatched: 7. CDR3 residues: CASSPTSGALDEQFF. CDR3 nucleotides: TGTGCCAGCAGCCCGACTAGCGGGGCCCTTGATGAGCAGTTCTTC.

V and J are TRBV19 and TRBJ2-3, with a tentative D call TRBD2 (5 bases). Germline CDR1 is LNHDA and CDR2 is SQIVND (reference sequence). Trimming took 6 bases from V and 3 from J, leaving 16 bases between them. CDR3 length: 15 amino acids. The CDR3 DNA is TGTGCCAGTAGGAACCCACGGACTCAAACAGATACGCAGTATTTT. It specifies CASRNPRTQTDTQYF.

V usage is TRBV28 and J usage is TRBJ2-1; a weak D match, TRBD2 (5 bases). Deletions cut 3 bases from V and 5 bases from J, with 14 bases between. This CDR3 spans 15 amino acids. Germline V gene lookup returns CDR1 MDHEN and CDR2 SYDVKM. CDR3 region: CASSFLTGLNNEQFF. DNA for the CDR3: TGTGCCAGCAGTTTCCTAACTGGACTCAACAATGAGCAGTTCTTC.

This chain links TRBV7-8 with TRBJ1-5; 7 positions match TRBD1. The CDR3 loop spans 15 amino acids. Losses at the gene ends were 2 bases for V and 3 bases for J; bases not matched to a gene: 4. CDR1 is SGHVS and CDR2 is FQNEAQ in the germline V gene. CDR3 residues: CASSLSQGDNQPQHF. DNA of the CDR3: TGTGCCAGCAGCTTAAGCCAGGGGGACAATCAGCCCCAGCATTTT. Filled out from reference TRBV7-8 and TRBJ1-5, the complete variable domain reads GAGVSQSPRYKVAKRGQDVALRCDPISGHVSLFWYQQALGQGPEFLTYFQNEAQLDKSGLPSDRFFAERPEGSVSTLKIQRTQQEDSAVYLCASSLSQGDNQPQHFGDGTRLSIL.

This rearrangement joins TRBV7-2 to TRBJ2-3; D is unclear. The CDR3 covers 15 residues. V lost 1 base to trimming and J lost 3 bases, with 11 bases between them. Per germline, CDR1 SGHTA and CDR2 FQGNSA. CDR3 protein: CASSLVPQFTDTQYF. The CDR3 DNA reads as TGTGCCAGCAGCTTAGTGCCTCAGTTTACAGATACGCAGTATTTT.

V gene TRBV28 combines with J gene TRBJ2-7, with 9 positions matching TRBD1. Trimming at V came to 6 bases and at J to 4 bases, leaving 19 bases not matched to a gene. This CDR3 has 18 amino acids. Germline V gives CDR1 MDHEN, CDR2 SYDVKM. CDR3 amino acids: CASSQYPYRGQGNYEQYF. Here the CDR3 DNA reads TGTGCCAGCAGCCAATACCCCTACCGGGGACAGGGAAATTACGAGCAGTACTTC.

CDR3 protein: CASSLRAPGTSGRVEQFF. The CDR3 nucleotides are TGTGCCAGCAGCTTAAGAGCACCCGGGACTAGCGGGAGGGTAGAGCAGTTCTTC. The V gene is TRBV7-3, the J gene TRBJ2-1, with 16 bases lining up with TRBD2. V lost 1 base, J lost 10 bases, and 10 bases stayed unmatched. This CDR3 region has 18 residues. Looked up from germline, CDR1 is SGHTA and CDR2 is FQGTGA.

The rearrangement links TRBV3-1 (or the pseudogene TRBV3-2) to TRBJ2-1; possibly TRBD1 for D (5 bases). The CDR3 has 13 amino acids. Looked up from germline, CDR1 is LGHDT and CDR2 is YNNKEL (reference sequence). The V and J ends lost 5 bases and 12 bases respectively, with 17 bases between them. The CDR3 sequence: CASSGELTEMQFF. The DNA for the CDR3 is TGTGCCAGCAGCGGAGAGCTGACAGAGATGCAGTTCTTC.

V gene TRBV24-1 combines with J gene TRBJ2-5, with TRBD2 matching over 7 bases. V shed 12 bases and J 2 bases; nucleotides not matched to a gene: 8. This CDR3 comprises 13 residues. Germline V gene sequence: CDR1 KGHDR, CDR2 SFDVKD. CDR3 sequence reads: CAGASGTQETQYF. CDR3 DNA: TGTGCCGGGGCTAGCGGAACTCAAGAGACCCAGTACTTC.

The gene calls are TRBV6-1 and TRBJ1-3, with D uncertain. Trimming removed 2 bases from V and 0 bases from J, with 14 bases in between. The CDR3 loop spans 17 amino acids. The germline CDR1 and CDR2 sequences are MNHNS and SASEGT. The CDR3 region is CASSEWRRILSGNTIYF. CDR3 nucleotides: TGTGCCAGCAGTGAATGGCGCAGGATCCTCTCTGGAAACACCATATATTTT.

V gene TRBV12-3 or TRBV12-4 combines with J gene TRBJ1-1; D gene unclear. This CDR3 region has 13 residues. The germline V and J ends were trimmed by 7 bases and 2 bases, with 11 bases remaining between them. CDR3 residues: CASTGGLNTEAFF. Here the CDR3 DNA reads TGTGCCAGCACTGGAGGGCTAAACACTGAAGCTTTCTTT.

The chain recombines TRBV7-9 with TRBJ2-7; 7 bases fit TRBD2. The CDR3 spans 15 residues. V trimming: 6 bases; J trimming: 0 bases; junction bases outside the gene matches: 8. Germline V lookup: CDR1 SEHNR, CDR2 FQNEAQ (reference sequence). CDR3 DNA: TGTGCCAGCAGTCCTAGCGGCGCGGTCTCCTACGAGCAGTACTTC. This sequence encodes CASSPSGAVSYEQYF.

V is TRBV6-5 and J is TRBJ1-2; no firm D call. Trimming shortened V by 7 bases and J by 2 bases, and 8 bases separated the two germline ends. Per germline, CDR1 MNHEY and CDR2 SVGAGI. The CDR3 runs to 12 residues. CDR3 region: CASKLRNYGYTF. The CDR3 DNA follows: TGTGCCAGCAAGCTTCGGAACTATGGCTACACCTTC.

The chain recombines TRBV7-9 with TRBJ2-5, with TRBD1 identical over 7 bases. The CDR3 runs 16 residues. V shed 3 bases, J shed 5 bases, and the junction held 12 bases outside the gene matches. The germline V gene encodes CDR1 SEHNR and CDR2 FQNEAQ (reference sequence). The CDR3 spells CASSLPPITGVETQYF. CDR3 nucleotides: TGTGCCAGCAGCTTGCCCCCAATTACAGGGGTGGAGACCCAGTACTTC.